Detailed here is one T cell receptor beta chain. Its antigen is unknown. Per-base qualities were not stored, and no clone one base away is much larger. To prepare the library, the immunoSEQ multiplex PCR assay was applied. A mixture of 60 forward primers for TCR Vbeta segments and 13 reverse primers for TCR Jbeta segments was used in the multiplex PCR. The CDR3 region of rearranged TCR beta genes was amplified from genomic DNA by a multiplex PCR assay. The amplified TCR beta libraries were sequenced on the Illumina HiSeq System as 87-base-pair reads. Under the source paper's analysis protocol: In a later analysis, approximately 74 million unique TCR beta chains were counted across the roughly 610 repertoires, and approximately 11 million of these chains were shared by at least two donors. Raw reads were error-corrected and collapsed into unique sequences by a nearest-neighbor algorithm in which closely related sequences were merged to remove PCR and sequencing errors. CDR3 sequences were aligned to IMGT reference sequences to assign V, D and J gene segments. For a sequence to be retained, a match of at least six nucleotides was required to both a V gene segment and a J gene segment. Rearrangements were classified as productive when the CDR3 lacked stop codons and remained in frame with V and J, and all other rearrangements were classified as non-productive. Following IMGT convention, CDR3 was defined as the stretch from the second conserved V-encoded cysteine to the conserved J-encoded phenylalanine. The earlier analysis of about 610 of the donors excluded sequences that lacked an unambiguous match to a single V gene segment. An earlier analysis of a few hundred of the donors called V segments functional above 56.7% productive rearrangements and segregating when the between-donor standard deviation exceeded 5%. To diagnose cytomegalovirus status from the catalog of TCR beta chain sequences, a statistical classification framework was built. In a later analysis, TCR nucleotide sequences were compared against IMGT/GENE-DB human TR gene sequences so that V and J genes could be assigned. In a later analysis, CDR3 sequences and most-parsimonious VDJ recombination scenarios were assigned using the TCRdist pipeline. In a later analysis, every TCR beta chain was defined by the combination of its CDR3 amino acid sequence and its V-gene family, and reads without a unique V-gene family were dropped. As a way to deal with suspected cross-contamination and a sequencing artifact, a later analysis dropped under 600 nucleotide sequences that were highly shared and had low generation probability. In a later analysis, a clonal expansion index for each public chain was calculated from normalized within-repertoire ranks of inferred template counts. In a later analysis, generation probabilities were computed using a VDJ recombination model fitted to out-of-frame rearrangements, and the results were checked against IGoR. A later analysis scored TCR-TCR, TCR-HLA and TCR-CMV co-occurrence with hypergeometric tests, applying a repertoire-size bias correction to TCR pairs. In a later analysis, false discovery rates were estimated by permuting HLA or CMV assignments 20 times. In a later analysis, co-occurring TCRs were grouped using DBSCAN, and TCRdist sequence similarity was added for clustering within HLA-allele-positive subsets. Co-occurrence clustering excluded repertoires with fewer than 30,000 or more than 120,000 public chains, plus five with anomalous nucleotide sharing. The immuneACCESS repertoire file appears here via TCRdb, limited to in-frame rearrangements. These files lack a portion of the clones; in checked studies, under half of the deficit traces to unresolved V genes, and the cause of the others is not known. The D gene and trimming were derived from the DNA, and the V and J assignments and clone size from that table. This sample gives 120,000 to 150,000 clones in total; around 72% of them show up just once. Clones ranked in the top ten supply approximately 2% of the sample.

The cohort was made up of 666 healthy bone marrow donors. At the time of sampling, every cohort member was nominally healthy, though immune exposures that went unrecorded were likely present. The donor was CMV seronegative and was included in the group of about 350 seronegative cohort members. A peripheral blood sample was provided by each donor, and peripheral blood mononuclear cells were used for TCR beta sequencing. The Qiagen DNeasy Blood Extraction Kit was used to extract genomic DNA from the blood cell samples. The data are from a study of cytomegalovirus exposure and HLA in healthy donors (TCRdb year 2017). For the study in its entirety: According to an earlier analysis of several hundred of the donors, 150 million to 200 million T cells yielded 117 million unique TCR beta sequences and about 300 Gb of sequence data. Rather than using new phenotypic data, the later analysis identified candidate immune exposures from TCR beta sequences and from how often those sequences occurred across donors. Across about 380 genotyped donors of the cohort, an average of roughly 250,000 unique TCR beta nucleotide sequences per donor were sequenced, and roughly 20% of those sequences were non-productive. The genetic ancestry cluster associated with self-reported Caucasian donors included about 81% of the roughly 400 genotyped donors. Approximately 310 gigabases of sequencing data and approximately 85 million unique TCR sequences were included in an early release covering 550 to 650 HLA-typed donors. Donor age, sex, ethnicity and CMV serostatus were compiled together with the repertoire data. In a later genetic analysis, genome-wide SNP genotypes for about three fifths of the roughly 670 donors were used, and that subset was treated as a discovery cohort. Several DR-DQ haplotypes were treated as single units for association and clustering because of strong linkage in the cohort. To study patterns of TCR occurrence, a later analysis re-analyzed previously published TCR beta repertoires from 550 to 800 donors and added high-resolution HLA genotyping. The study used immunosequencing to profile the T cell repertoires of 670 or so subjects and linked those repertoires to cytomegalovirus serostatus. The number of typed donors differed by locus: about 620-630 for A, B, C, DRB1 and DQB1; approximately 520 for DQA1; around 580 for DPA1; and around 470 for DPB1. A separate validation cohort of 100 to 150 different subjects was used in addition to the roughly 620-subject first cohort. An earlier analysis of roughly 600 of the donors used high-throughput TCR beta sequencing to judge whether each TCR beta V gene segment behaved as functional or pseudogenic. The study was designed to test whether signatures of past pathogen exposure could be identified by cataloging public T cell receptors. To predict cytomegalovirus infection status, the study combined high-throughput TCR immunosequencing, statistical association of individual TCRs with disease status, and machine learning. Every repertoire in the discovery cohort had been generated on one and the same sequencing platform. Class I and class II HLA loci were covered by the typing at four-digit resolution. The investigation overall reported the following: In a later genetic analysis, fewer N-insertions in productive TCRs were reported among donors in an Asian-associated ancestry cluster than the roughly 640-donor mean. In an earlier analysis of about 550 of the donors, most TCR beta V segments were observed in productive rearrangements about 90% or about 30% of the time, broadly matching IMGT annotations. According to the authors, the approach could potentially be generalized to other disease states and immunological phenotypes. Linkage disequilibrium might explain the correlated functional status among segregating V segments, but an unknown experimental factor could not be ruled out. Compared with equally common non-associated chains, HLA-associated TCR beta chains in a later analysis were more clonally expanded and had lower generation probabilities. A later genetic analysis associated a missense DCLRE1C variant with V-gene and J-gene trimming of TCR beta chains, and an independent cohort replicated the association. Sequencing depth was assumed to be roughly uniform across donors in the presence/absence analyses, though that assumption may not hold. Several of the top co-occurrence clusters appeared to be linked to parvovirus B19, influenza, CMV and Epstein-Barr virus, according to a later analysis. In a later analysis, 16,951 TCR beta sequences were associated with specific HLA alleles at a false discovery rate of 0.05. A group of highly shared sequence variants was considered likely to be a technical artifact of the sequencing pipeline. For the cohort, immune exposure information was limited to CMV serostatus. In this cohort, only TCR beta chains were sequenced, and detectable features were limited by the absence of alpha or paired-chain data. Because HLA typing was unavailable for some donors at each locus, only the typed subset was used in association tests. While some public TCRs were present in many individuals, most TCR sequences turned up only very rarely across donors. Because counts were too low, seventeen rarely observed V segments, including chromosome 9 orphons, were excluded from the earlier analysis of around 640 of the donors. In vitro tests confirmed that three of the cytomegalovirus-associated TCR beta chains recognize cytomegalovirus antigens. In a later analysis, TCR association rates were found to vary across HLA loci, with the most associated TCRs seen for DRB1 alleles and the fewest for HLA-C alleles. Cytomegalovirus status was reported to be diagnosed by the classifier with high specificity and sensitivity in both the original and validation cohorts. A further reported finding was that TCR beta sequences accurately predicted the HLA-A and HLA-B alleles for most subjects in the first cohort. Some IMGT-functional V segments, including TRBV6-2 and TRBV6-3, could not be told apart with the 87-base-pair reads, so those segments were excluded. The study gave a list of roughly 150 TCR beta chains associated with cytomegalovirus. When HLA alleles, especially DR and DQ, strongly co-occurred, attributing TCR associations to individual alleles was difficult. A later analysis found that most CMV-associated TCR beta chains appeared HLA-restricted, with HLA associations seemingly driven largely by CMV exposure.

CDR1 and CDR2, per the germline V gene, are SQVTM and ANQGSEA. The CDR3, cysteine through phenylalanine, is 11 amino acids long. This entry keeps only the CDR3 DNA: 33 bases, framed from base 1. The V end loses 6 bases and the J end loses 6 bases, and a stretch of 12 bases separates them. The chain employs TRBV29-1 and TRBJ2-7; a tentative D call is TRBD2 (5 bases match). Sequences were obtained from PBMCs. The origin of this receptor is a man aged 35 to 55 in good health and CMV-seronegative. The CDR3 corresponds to CSVAPGGEQYF. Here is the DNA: TGCAGCGTCGCACCAGGAGGCGAGCAGTACTTC.